This TCR beta chain originates from a study of blood T cell repertoires in COVID-19. Study information: PBMCs, B-cell-depleted T cells, or T cells were the source of the cDNA or gDNA that made up the material.

The germline CDR1 and CDR2 sequences are GTSNPN and SVGIG (reference sequence). V lost 7 bases to trimming and J lost 5 bases; unmatched junction nucleotides: 7. CDR3 size: 12 residues. This clone was seen a few times. Original methodology: It was from reference gene primer amplification that nucleated cell counts were estimated. The table came from immunoSEQ multiplex PCR; TCRdb's copy has only in-frame clones and leaves some out. V and J calls and clone size follow that table, whereas D and trimming were derived from the DNA. Here the sample spans a few hundred thousand clones, approximately 78% being singletons.

The specimen sequenced was peripheral blood. This sequence was found in a woman of 80 years or more with COVID-19, enrolled during active disease. V usage is TRBV30 and J usage is TRBJ1-2; 7 bases agree with TRBD1. The CDR3: CASSGQKYGYTF. The CDR3 nucleotides read TGTGCCTCTTCGGGACAGAAGTATGGCTACACCTTC.